This TCR beta chain was found in a study of shared clonotypes between healthy human individuals. Some clones are missing from TCRdb's copy, which holds only in-frame ones; the method was immunoSEQ multiplex PCR. Altogether about 2 million clones are present, about 95% being singletons, with the ten largest covering 1.2%. Note on this clone: Additional DNA sequences in this sample encode the identical CDR3.

Naive CD8 isolation took CD45RO-negative cells positively selected for CCR7 and excluded terminally differentiated effector memory CD45RA+ cells. The donors, all of them Caucasian adults, lived in Nashville, Tennessee. The clonotype comes from a man between 18 and 29 years old in good health. Material for sequencing was naive CD8+ T cells sorted from blood.

The CDR3 nucleotides read TGTGCCAGCAGTTACGGCGGGCCCTCCTACGAGCAGTACTTC. Its protein product is CASSYGGPSYEQYF. J is TRBJ2-7 and V is TRBV6-5, with D possibly TRBD2 on 5 matching bases. The CDR3 is 14 amino acids. Germline CDR1 is MNHEY and CDR2 is SVGAGI. V lost 2 bases and J lost 0, with 8 bases in between.